This T cell receptor beta chain derives from a study of shared clonotypes between healthy human individuals. Clones were sequenced by immunoSEQ multiplex PCR, and TCRdb holds only the in-frame ones, with some missing. The sample includes about 1 million clones, 65% to 75% of them seen just once. The germline CDR1 and CDR2 sequences are SGHRS and YFSETQ. J was trimmed by 7 bases and V by 0 bases; bases with no gene match: 6. The length of the CDR3 is 14 residues. The origin of this receptor is a man between 18 and 35 years old in good health. Sequenced: memory CD4+ T cells sorted from blood. Subset given: CD45RA-negative fraction. The V call is TRBV5-1, the J call TRBJ1-2; 7 bases match TRBD1. CDR3: CASSLGQGTSGYTF. The CDR3 coding sequence is TGCGCCAGCAGCTTGGGACAGGGAACGTCTGGCTACACCTTC.